The next 6 T cell receptor beta chains were all read from a single sample in a study of T cells in Graves' hyperthyroidism and ophthalmopathy. Researchers amplified the TCR beta CDR3 regions from RNA transcripts. Carried out on the TCR CDR3, a first-round RT-PCR used the HTBI primer set. TCRdb reprocessed the multiplex PCR reads with MiXCR, giving one entry per CDR3 protein. The sample gives about 400,000 distinct CDR3 sequences, approximately 14% of which show up once; roughly 25% is in the top ten. Source material: blood. The source is a woman aged 18 to 35 with Graves' hyperthyroidism that later progressed to Graves' ophthalmopathy.

This clonotype was recorded at least ten times. The rearrangement links TRBV6-2 or TRBV6-3 to TRBJ2-7, with TRBD2 matching 13 bases. The V gene end was trimmed by 6 bases and the J gene end by 5 bases; junction bases not matched to a gene: 7. CDR1 is MNHEY, CDR2 SVGEGT, per germline. CDR3 length: 15 amino acids. CDR3 protein: CASSARLAGGNEQYF. CDR3 coding DNA: TGTGCCAGCAGCGCCCGACTAGCGGGAGGCAACGAGCAGTACTTC.

This clonotype showed up many times. This sequence joins TRBV6-1 and TRBJ1-1; possible D gene TRBD1, 5 bases. CDR1 MNHNS and CDR2 SASEGT come from the germline V gene. Trimming pared 6 bases from V and 7 bases from J, leaving 15 bases between. CDR3 size: 13 residues. The DNA for the CDR3 is TGTGCCAGCAGCCAATTAGTGACAGATGAAGCTTTCTTT. Protein sequence: CASSQLVTDEAFF.

In this sample, this clonotype turned up many times. The V call is TRBV11-2, the J call TRBJ2-2; 9 nucleotides align to TRBD1. This CDR3 region has 17 residues. Germline values: CDR1 SGHAT, CDR2 FQNNGV. The ends lost 1 base at V and 7 bases at J; junction bases unmatched: 10. CDR3 nucleotides: TGTGCCAGCAGCTTAGTAGGAGCGGGACAGGGCTACGGGGAGCTGTTTTTT. Protein: CASSLVGAGQGYGELFF.

This clonotype was observed at least ten times. This chain links TRBV27 with TRBJ2-7; the D is unclear. Trimming stripped 6 bases from V and 4 bases from J, with 10 bases between. Germline V CDR1 and CDR2: MNHEY, SMNVEV (reference sequence). The CDR3 extends over 12 amino acids. The CDR3 sequence: CASRTGGYEQYF. The CDR3 DNA reads as TGTGCCAGCAGAACCGGTGGGTACGAGCAGTACTTC.

This clonotype appeared a few times. Given a much more abundant clone one base away, this may be a read error. This CDR3 is missing its conserved last phenylalanine or tryptophan, likely due to a read error. The chain combines TRBV12-3 or TRBV12-4 with TRBJ1-2; the match to TRBD1 covers 11 bases. The CDR3 length is 17 residues. The junction had 8 bases not matched to a gene; V was cut back by 3 bases and J by 2 bases. Written as DNA, the CDR3 is TGTGCCAGCAGTTTCGCCCCCGGGGACAGGGGGAACTATGGCTACACCGTC. Translated, it gives CASSFAPGDRGNYGYTV.

The sample holds many counts of this clonotype. The chain recombines TRBV20-1 with TRBJ2-1; 8 bases agree with TRBD2. The junction had 5 bases not matched to a gene; V was cut back by 0 bases and J by 7 bases. From germline, CDR1 is DFQATT and CDR2 SNEGSKA (reference sequence). This CDR3 comprises 14 residues. The CDR3 coding sequence is TGCAGTGCTAGAGAAGCGGGAGAGATAAATGAGCAGTTCTTC. This codes for CSAREAGEINEQFF.